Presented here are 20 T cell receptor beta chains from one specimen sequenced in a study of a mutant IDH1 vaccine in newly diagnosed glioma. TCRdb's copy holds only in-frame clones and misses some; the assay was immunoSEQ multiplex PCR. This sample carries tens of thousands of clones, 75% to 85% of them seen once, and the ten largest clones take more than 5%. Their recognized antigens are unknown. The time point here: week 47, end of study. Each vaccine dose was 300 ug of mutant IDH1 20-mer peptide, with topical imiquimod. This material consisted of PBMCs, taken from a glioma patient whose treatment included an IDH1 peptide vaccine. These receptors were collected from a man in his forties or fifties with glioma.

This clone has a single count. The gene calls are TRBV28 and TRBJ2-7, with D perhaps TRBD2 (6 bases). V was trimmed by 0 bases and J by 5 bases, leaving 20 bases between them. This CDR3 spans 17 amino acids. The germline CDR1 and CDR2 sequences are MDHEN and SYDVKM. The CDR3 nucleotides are TGTGCCAGCAGTTTATGGCCCCCAGGAAGGGGAGGCGACGAGCAGTACTTC. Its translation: CASSLWPPGRGGDEQYF.

CDR3 DNA sequence: TGCGCCAGCAGCCGGAGTTCGGGACAGGCATACGAAAAACTGTTTTTT. Its translation: CASSRSSGQAYEKLFF. This chain uses TRBV4-1 with TRBJ1-4; the match to TRBD1 covers 8 bases. Per the germline V gene, CDR1 is MGHRA and CDR2 is YSYEKL. V lost 4 bases, J lost 8 bases, and 12 bases stayed unmatched. The CDR3 covers 16 residues.

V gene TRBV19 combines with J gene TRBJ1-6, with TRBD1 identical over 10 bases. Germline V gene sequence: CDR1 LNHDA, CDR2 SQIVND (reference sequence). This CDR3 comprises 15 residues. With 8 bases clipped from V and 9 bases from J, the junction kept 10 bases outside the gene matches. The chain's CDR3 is CASHPGQGTFSPLHF. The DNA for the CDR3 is TGTGCCAGTCATCCGGGACAGGGGACATTTTCACCCCTCCACTTT. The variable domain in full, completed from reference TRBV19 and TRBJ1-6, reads DGGITQSPKYLFRKEGQNVTLSCEQNLNHDAMYWYRQDPGQGLRLIYYSQIVNDFQKGDIAEGYSVSREKKESFPLTVTSAQKNPTAFYLCASHPGQGTFSPLHFGNGTRLTVT.

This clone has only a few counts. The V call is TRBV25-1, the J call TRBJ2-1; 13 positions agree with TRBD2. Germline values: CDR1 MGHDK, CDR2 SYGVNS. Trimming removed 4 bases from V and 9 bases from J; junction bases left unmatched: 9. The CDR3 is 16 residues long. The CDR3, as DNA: TGTGCCAGCAGTGCCGCCGGGACTAGCGGGAAGGGTGAGCAGTTCTTC. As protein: CASSAAGTSGKGEQFF.

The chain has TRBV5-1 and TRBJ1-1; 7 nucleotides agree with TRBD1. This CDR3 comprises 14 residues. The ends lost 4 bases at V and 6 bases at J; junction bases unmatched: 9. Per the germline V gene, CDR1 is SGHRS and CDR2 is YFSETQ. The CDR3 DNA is TGCGCCAGCAGCCAGGGGGAGGGTGTGTCTGAAGCTTTCTTT. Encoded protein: CASSQGEGVSEAFF.

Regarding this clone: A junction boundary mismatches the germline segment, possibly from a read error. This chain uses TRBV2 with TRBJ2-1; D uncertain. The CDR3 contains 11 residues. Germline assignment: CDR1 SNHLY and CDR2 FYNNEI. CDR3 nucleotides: TGTGCCAGCAGTGAAGCGCTTGGTGGGATCTTC. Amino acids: CASSEALGGIF. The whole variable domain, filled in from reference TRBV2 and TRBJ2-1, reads EPEVTQTPSHQVTQMGQEVILRCVPISNHLYFYWYRQILGQKVEFLVSFYNNEISEKSEIFDDQFSVERPDGSNFTLKIRSTKLEDSAMYFCASSEALGGIFGPGTRLTVL.

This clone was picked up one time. The CDR3 protein is CASSPLLGDQETQYF. CDR3 DNA: TGTGCCAGCAGCCCCCTACTCGGGGATCAAGAGACCCAGTACTTC. This chain joins TRBV7-6 and TRBJ2-5; D may be TRBD2 (5 bases). The germline V and J ends were trimmed by 5 bases and 2 bases, with 15 bases remaining between them. From germline, CDR1 is SGHVS and CDR2 FNYEAQ. The CDR3 totals 15 residues.

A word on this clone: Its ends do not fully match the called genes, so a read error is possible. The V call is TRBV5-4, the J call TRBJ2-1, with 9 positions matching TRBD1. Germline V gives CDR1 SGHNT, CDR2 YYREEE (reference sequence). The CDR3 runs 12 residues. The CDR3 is CASSESDRGGVF. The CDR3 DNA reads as TGTGCCAGCAGCGAATCGGACAGGGGAGGGGTCTTC.

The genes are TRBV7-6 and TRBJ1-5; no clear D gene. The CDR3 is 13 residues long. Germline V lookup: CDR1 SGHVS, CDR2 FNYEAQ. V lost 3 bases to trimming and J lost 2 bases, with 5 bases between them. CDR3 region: CASSFGRNQPQHF. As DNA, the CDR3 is TGTGCCAGCAGCTTTGGCCGCAATCAGCCCCAGCATTTT.

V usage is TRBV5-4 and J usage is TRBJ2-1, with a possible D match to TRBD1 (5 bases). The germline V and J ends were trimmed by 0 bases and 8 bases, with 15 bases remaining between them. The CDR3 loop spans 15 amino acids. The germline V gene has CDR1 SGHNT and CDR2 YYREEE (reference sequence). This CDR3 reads CASSLEGLRRYEQFF. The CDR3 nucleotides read TGTGCCAGCAGCTTGGAGGGGCTGCGGCGATATGAGCAGTTCTTC.

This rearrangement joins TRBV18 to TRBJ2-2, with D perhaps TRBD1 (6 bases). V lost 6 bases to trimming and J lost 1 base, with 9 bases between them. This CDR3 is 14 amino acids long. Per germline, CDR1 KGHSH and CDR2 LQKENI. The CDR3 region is CASSQTGNTGELFF. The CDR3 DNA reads TGTGCCAGCTCCCAGACAGGGAACACCGGGGAGCTGTTTTTT.

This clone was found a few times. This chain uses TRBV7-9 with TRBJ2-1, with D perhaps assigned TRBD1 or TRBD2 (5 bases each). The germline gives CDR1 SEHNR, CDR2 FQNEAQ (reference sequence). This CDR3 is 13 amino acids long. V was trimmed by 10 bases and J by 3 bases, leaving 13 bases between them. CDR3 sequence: CATQPGRYNEQFF. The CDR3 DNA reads TGTGCCACCCAACCGGGACGCTACAATGAGCAGTTCTTC.

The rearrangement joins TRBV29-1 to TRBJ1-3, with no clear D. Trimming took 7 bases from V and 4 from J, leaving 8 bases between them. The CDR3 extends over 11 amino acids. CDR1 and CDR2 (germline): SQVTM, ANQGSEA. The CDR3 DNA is TGCAGCGCCTCAAAGGGAAACACCATATATTTT. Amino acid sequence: CSASKGNTIYF.

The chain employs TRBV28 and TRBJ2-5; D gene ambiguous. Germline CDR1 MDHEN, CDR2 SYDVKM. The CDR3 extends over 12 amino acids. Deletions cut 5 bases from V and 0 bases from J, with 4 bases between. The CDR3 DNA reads TGTGCCAGCAGTAACTACCAAGAGACCCAGTACTTC. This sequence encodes CASSNYQETQYF.

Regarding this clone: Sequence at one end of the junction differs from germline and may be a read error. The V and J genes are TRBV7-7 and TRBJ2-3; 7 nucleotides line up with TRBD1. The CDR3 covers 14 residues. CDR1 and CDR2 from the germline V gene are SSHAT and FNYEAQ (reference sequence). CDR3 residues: CASSLAQGVDTQYF. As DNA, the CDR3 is TGTGCTAGCAGCTTAGCTCAGGGGGTAGATACGCAGTATTTT. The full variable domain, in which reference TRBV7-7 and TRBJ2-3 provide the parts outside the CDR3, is GAGVSQSPRYKVTKRGQDVTLRCDPISSHATLYWYQQALGQGPEFLTYFNYEAQPDKSGLPSDRFSAERPEGSISTLTIQRTEQRDSAMYRCASSLAQGVDTQYFGPGTRLTVL.

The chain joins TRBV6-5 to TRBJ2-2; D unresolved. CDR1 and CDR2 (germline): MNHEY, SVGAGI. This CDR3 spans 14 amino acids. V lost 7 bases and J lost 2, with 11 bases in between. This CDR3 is CASKSLDNTGELFF. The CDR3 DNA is TGTGCCAGCAAGAGTCTAGATAACACCGGGGAGCTGTTTTTT.

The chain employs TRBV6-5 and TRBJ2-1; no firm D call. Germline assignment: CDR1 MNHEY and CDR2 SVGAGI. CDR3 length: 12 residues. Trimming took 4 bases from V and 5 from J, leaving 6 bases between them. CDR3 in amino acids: CASSFGHNEQFF. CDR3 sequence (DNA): TGTGCCAGCAGTTTCGGGCACAATGAGCAGTTCTTC.

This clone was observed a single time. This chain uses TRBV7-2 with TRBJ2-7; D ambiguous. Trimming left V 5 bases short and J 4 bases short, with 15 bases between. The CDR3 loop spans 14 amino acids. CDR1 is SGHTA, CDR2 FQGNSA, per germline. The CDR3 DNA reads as TGTGCCAGCAGCCAAGTTGGGGTCGAGTACGAGCAGTACTTC. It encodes CASSQVGVEYEQYF.

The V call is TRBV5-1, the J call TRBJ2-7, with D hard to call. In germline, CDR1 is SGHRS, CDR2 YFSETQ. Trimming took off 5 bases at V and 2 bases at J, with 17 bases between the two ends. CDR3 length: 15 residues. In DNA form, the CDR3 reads TGCGCCAGCAGTCTATTACCTGGGTCAGCCTACGAGCAGTACTTC. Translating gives CASSLLPGSAYEQYF.

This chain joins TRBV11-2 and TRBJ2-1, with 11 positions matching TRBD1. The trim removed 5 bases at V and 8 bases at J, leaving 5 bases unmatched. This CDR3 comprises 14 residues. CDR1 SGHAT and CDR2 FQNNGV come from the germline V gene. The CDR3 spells CASSPDRGRDEQFF. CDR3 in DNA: TGTGCCAGCAGCCCGGACAGGGGGCGGGATGAGCAGTTCTTC.